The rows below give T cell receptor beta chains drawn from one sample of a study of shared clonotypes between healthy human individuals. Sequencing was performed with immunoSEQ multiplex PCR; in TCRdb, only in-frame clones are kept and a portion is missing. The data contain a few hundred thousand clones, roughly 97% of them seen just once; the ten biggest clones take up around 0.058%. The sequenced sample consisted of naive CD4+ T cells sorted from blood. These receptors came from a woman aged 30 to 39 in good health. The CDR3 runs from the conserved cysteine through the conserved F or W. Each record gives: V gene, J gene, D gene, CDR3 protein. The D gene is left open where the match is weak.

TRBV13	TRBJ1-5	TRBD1	CASSLGGQGQPQHF
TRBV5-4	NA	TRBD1	CASSLTGGGEQYF
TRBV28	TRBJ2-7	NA	CASSFGSYYEQYF
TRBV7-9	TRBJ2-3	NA	CASSLGPGSGDTQYF
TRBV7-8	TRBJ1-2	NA	CASSRAGGERTGYTF
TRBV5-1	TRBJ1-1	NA	CASSLAVPSNTEAFF
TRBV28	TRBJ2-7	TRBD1	CASSKPRQGRYEQYF
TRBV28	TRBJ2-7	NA	CASSLLPGEQYF
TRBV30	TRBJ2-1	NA	CAWSVSTGSYNEQFF
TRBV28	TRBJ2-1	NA	CASRQGSNEQFF
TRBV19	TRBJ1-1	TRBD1	CASSISQGVTEAFF
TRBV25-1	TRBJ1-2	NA	CASSEAGVGYGYTF
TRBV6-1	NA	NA	CASTGHYEQYF
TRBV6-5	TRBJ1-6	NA	CASSSEGGYSPLHF
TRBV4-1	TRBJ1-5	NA	CASSQDLGNQPQHF
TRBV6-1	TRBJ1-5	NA	CASSEGLAGQPQHF
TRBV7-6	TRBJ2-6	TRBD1	CASSAGGSGANVLTF
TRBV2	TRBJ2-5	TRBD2	CASSEARGGTETQYF
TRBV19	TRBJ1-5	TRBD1	CASSIRDRNQPQHF
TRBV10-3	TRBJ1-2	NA	CAISESRGRGLGYYGYTF
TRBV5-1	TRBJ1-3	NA	CASSIDHSRPGNTIYF
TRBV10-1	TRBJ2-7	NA	CASSESWGEGNF
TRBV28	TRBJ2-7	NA	CASSPGNYEQYF
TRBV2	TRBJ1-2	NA	CASSQDVSQPGGYTF
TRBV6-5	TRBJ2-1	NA	CATRRTSLSYNEQFF
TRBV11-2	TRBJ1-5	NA	CASSLDSPNQPQHF
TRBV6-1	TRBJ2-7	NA	CASSELWTNF